The 7 T cell receptor beta chains reported below all come from one sample, sequenced in a study of blood T cell repertoires in COVID-19. Using immunoSEQ multiplex PCR, the repertoire was profiled, and TCRdb retains in-frame clones only, with some absent. The sample gives around 210,000 clones, around nine tenths of which show up once; over 15% is in the top ten. Specimen: peripheral blood. These receptors all come from a man aged 50-60 years with COVID-19, enrolled during active disease.

V usage is TRBV2 and J usage is TRBJ1-6; possible D gene TRBD1, 6 bases. V lost 6 bases and J 10 bases, leaving 25 bases between the germline ends. Germline V lookup: CDR1 SNHLY, CDR2 FYNNEI. The CDR3 sequence is 17 residues long. Here the CDR3 reads CASSRGGPATLGSPLHF. CDR3 coding DNA: TGTGCCAGCAGCCGAGGGGGTCCAGCAACCCTCGGGTCACCCCTCCACTTT. The whole variable domain, remainder taken from reference TRBV2 and TRBJ1-6, is EPEVTQTPSHQVTQMGQEVILRCVPISNHLYFYWYRQILGQKVEFLVSFYNNEISEKSEIFDDQFSVERPDGSNFTLKIRSTKLEDSAMYFCASSRGGPATLGSPLHFGNGTRLTVT.

The gene calls are TRBV5-4 and TRBJ2-5; a possible D gene is TRBD1 (5 bases). V dropped 0 bases and J dropped 2 bases, with 8 bases sitting between them. The germline gives CDR1 SGHNT, CDR2 YYREEE (reference sequence). The CDR3 is 14 amino acids. The CDR3 is CASSLGQTQETQYF. CDR3 in DNA: TGTGCCAGCAGCTTGGGACAGACACAAGAGACCCAGTACTTC.

The chain is built from TRBV14 and TRBJ2-1; D unresolved. Germline V CDR1 and CDR2: SGHDN, FVKESK. CDR3 size: 17 residues. With 0 bases removed from V and 6 bases from J, the gap between germline ends came to 18 bases. CDR3 sequence: CASSQEPITLASNEQFF. The CDR3 DNA reads as TGTGCCAGCAGCCAAGAACCAATCACCTTAGCCTCCAATGAGCAGTTCTTC.

The V and J genes are TRBV4-3 and TRBJ2-5; D remains unclear. CDR1 is LGHNA, CDR2 YSLEER, per germline. V gave up 0 bases and J gave up 4 bases, with 12 bases separating them. The CDR3 contains 15 residues. CDR3 nucleotides: TGCGCCAGCAGCCAAGAGCTGGGTACGGGAGAGACCCAGTACTTC. This gives the protein CASSQELGTGETQYF.

The table lists this clone with a few counts. The chain joins TRBV27 to TRBJ1-2; 9 bases are shared with TRBD1. V trimming: 7 bases; J trimming: 3 bases; junction bases outside the gene matches: 9. Germline assignment: CDR1 MNHEY and CDR2 SMNVEV (reference sequence). The length of the CDR3 is 15 residues. CDR3 in DNA: TGTGCCAGCACCGCCGGGACAGGGCCCTACTATGGCTACACCTTC. Its translation: CASTAGTGPYYGYTF.

The V gene is TRBV10-3, the J gene TRBJ2-5, with D possibly matching TRBD2 (6 bases). The V gene lost 3 bases and the J gene lost 4 bases, with 15 bases spanning the gap. CDR3 size: 15 residues. Germline CDR1 reads ENHRY; CDR2 reads SYGVKD. In nucleotides, the CDR3 is TGTGCCATCAGTGAAGGGATTGGGCGGGGAGAGACCCAGTACTTC. Protein sequence: CAISEGIGRGETQYF.

The chain uses TRBV5-1 and TRBJ2-3, with 8 bases aligning to TRBD2. Trimming took 3 bases from V and 4 from J; bases not matched to a gene: 7. The V gene's germline CDR1 is SGHRS and CDR2 YFSETQ. The length of the CDR3 is 15 residues. The CDR3 nucleotides are TGCGCCAGCAGCTCATCTCGGGGGGGCCCAGATACGCAGTATTTT. It codes for CASSSSRGGPDTQYF.